This TCR beta chain was documented in a study of blood T cells in healthy people across ages. Germline V gene data show CDR1 as MNHEY and CDR2 as SVGAGI. With 6 bases clipped from V and 14 bases from J, the junction kept 6 bases outside the gene matches. The CDR3 is 13 residues long. Each of the donors had roughly 10 milliliters of peripheral blood drawn into EDTA-treated Vacutainer tubes. As to this clonotype: The antigen remains unidentified.

The study's findings and limits: Estimates drawn from one million T cells were deemed to understate diversity.

Using a J-beta primer mix together with a sample-barcoded 5' primer, a second PCR was run for about 6 to 11 cycles. Per sample, CDR3-containing paired-end reads numbered at least 3 million. Via MiXCR, TCRdb re-called the 5' RACE reads, giving one row per CDR3 protein. The sample records about a million distinct CDR3 sequences, more than 30% being singletons. Sequencing was performed on blood. V is TRBV6-5 and J is TRBJ2-3; 15 bases agree with TRBD2. The source of this sequence is a man younger than 35 in good health. CDR3 region: CASSRTSGGALYF. Here the CDR3 DNA reads TGTGCCAGCAGCCGGACTAGCGGGGGGGCCTTGTATTTT.